A selection of T cell receptor beta chains follows, all from one sample in a study of T cells in Graves' hyperthyroidism and ophthalmopathy. TCRdb analysed the multiplex PCR reads with MiXCR anew, one entry per CDR3 protein. The sample gives approximately 690,000 distinct CDR3 sequences, about 15% of which show up once; approximately 12% is in the top ten. Material for sequencing was blood. These TCRs come from a woman in her fifties or sixties with Graves' ophthalmopathy. Each CDR3 is given with its conserved first and last residue. D genes are given only for firm matches. Where a row states a size, it is once, few, many or the class of an expanded clone; other rows omit it.

abundance | j_gene | v_gene | d_gene | CDR3nt | CDR3aa
many | TRBJ1-2 | TRBV7-2 | . | TGTGCCAGCAGCTTAGTTGGGAGCGGCGGCTACACCTTC | CASSLVGSGGYTF
many | TRBJ1-1 | TRBV29-1 | . | TGCAGCGTTTCACAGATCAACACTGAAGCTTTCTTT | CSVSQINTEAFF
. | TRBJ2-3 | TRBV4-2 | TRBD2 | TGTGCCAGCAGCCAAGAACTTGTGGCGGGAGGGGAAACAGATACGCAGTATTTT | CASSQELVAGGETDTQYF
. | TRBJ2-7 | TRBV7-8 | TRBD2 | TGTGCCAGCAGTCCAGGGCCCACTAGCGGATTGTACGAGCAGTACTTC | CASSPGPTSGLYEQYF
many | TRBJ1-1 | TRBV28 | . | TGTGCCAGCAGTTTATACAGCTTATTGAACACTGAAGCTTTCTTT | CASSLYSLLNTEAFF
. | TRBJ1-2 | TRBV20-1 | TRBD1 | TGCAGTGCTAGAGGCGGGGACAGCTATGGCTACACCTTC | CSARGGDSYGYTF
few | TRBJ2-7 | TRBV9 | TRBD2 | TGTGCCAGCAGCGTAGGCTCTAGCGGTTACGAGCAGTACTTC | CASSVGSSGYEQYF
few | TRBJ2-1 | TRBV6-2/TRBV6-3 | . | TGTGCCAGCAGTTACGCTAGAATTCAGTTCTTC | CASSYARIQFF
many | TRBJ2-1 | TRBV19 | TRBD2 | TGTGCCAGTAGTATGGCTAGCGGTTATTACAATGAGCAGTTCTTC | CASSMASGYYNEQFF
few | TRBJ2-3 | TRBV27 | . | TGTGCCAGCAGTTCCCGCCCCGTAGCGACAGATACGCAGTATTTT | CASSSRPVATDTQYF
many | TRBJ2-1 | TRBV20-1 | . | TGCAGTGCTAGACTAGATAATGAGCAGTTCTTC | CSARLDNEQFF
. | TRBJ1-5 | TRBV6-2/TRBV6-3 | . | TGTGCCAGCAATCAGGGGACGACTCAGCCCCAGCATTTT | CASNQGTTQPQHF
few | TRBJ2-6 | TRBV20-1 | . | TGCAGTGCCTGGTCGGGAGCTGGGGCCAACGTCCTGACTTTC | CSAWSGAGANVLTF
. | TRBJ1-3 | TRBV6-1 | TRBD1 | TGTGCCAGCAGTTCCACAGGGGGCCCTGGAAACACCATATATTTT | CASSSTGGPGNTIYF